This T cell receptor beta chain appears in the sequencing data of a study of shared clonotypes between healthy human individuals. An assay was performed, and its level was deep. Assay: immunoSEQ multiplex PCR; the TCRdb copy retains only in-frame clones and omits some. The data hold some 490,000 clones, with 81% observed a single time. The study drew all its donors from Caucasian adults living in Nashville, Tennessee. This CDR3 is built from 15 residues. V was pared by 1 base and J by 4 bases, with 8 bases between. Germline V gene data show CDR1 as SGHAT and CDR2 as FQNNGV. The rearrangement uses TRBV11-2 and TRBJ2-6; D might be TRBD1 (5 bases). Sequencing was carried out using PBMCs. The receptor comes from a woman aged 35 to 49 in good health. Some clones in this sample may be carry-over from other donors' samples. The CDR3 nucleotides are TGTGCCAGCAGCTTAGTCAGGGCCGGGGCCAACGTCCTGACTTTC. Its protein product is CASSLVRAGANVLTF. Filled out from reference TRBV11-2 and TRBJ2-6, the complete variable domain reads EAGVAQSPRYKIIEKRQSVAFWCNPISGHATLYWYQQILGQGPKLLIQFQNNGVVDDSQLPKDRFSAERLKGVDSTLKIQPAKLEDSAVYLCASSLVRAGANVLTFGAGSRLTVL.